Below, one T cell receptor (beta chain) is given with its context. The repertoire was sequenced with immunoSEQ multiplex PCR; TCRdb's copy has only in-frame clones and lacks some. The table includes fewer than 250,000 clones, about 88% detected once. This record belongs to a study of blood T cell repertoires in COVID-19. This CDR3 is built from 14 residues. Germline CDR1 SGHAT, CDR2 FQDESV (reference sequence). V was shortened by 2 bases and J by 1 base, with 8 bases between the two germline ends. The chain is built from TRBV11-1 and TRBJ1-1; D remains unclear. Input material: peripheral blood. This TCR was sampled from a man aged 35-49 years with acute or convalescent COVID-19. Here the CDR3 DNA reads TGTGCCAGCAGCTTAAGGGAGGGGAACACTGAAGCTTTCTTT. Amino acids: CASSLREGNTEAFF.